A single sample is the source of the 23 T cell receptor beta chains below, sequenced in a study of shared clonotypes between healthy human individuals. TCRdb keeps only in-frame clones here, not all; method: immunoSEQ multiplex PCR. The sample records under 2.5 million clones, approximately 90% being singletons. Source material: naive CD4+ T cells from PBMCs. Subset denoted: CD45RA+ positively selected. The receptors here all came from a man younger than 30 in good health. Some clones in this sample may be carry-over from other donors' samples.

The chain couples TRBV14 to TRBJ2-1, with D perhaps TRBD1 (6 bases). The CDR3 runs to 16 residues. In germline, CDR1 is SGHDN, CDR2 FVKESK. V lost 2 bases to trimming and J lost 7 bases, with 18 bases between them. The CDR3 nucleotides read TGTGCCAGCAGCCAAAGGGGAGCTGGCCAGGGGAATGAGCAGTTCTTC. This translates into CASSQRGAGQGNEQFF.

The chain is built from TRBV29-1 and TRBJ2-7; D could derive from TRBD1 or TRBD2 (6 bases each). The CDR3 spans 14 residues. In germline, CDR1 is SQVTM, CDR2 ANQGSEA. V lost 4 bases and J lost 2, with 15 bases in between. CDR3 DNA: TGCAGCGTTGGGGGGAGGACAGCGGCCTACGAGCAGTACTTC. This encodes CSVGGRTAAYEQYF.

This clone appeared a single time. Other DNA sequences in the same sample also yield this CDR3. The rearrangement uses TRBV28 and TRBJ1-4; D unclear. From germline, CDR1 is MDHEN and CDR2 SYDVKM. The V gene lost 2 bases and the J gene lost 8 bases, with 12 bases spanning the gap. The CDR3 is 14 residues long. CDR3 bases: TGTGCCAGCAGTTTAGGAGGGTCGAACGAAAAACTGTTTTTT. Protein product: CASSLGGSNEKLFF.

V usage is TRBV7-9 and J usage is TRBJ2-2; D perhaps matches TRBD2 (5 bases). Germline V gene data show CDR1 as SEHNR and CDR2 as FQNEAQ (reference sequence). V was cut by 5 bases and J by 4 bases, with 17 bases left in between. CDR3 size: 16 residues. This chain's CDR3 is CASSPVEGVGTGELFF. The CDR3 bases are TGTGCCAGCAGCCCAGTAGAGGGAGTGGGCACCGGGGAGCTGTTTTTT.

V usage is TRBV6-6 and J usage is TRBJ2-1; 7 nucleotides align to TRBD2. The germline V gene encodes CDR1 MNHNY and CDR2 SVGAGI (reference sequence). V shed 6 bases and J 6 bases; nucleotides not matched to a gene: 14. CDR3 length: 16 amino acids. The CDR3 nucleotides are TGTGCCAGCAGCCCCGGGGCGGGAGAAACTACCAATGAGCAGTTCTTC. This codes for CASSPGAGETTNEQFF.

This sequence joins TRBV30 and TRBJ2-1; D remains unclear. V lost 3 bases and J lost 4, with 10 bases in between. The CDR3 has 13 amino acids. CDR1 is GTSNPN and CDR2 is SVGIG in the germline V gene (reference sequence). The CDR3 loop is CAWSPPPYNEQFF. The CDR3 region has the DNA TGTGCCTGGAGCCCCCCCCCATACAATGAGCAGTTCTTC.

Written as DNA, the CDR3 is TGTGCCAGCAGTGATCCGGGACAGGGCTCTGGGGCCAACGTCCTGACTTTC. Residues: CASSDPGQGSGANVLTF. The rearrangement links TRBV25-1 to TRBJ2-6; 9 nucleotides align to TRBD1. In germline, CDR1 is MGHDK, CDR2 SYGVNS. After removal of 3 bases from V and 0 bases from J, the junction contained 3 bases not matched to a gene. There are 17 residues in the CDR3.

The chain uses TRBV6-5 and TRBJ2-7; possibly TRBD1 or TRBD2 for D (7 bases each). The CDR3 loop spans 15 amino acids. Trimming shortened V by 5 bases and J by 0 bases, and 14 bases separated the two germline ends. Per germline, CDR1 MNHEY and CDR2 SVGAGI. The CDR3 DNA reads TGTGCCAGCAGTGCAGGGGGGGCAGTCTCCTACGAGCAGTACTTC. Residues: CASSAGGAVSYEQYF.

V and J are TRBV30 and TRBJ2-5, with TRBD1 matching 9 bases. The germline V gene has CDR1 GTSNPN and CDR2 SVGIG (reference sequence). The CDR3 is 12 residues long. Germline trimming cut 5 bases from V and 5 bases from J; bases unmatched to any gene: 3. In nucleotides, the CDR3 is TGTGCCTGGCTCACAGGGGGCGAGACCCAGTACTTC. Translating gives CAWLTGGETQYF. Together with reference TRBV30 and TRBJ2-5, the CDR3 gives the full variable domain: SQTIHQWPATLVQPVGSPLSLECTVEGTSNPNLYWYRQAAGRGLQLLFYSVGIGQISSEVPQNLSASRPQDRQFILSSKKLLLSDSGFYLCAWLTGGETQYFGPGTRLLVL.

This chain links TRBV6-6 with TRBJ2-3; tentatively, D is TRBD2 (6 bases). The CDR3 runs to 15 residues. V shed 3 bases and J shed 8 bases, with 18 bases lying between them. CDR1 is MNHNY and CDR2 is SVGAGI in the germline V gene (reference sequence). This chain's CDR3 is CASSYYQGGYGTQYF. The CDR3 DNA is TGTGCCAGCAGTTATTACCAGGGAGGTTACGGTACGCAGTATTTT.

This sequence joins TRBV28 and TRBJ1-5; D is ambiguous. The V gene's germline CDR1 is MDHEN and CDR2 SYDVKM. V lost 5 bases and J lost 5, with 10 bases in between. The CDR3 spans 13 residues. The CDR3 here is CASSRAQDQPQHF. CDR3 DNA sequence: TGTGCCAGCAGTCGAGCCCAGGATCAGCCCCAGCATTTT.

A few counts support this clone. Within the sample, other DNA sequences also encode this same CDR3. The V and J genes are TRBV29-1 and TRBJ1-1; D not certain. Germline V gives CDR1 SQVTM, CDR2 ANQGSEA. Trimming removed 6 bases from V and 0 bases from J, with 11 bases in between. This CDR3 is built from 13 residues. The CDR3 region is CSVARVLNTEAFF. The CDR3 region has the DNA TGCAGCGTCGCCCGGGTTCTGAACACTGAAGCTTTCTTT.

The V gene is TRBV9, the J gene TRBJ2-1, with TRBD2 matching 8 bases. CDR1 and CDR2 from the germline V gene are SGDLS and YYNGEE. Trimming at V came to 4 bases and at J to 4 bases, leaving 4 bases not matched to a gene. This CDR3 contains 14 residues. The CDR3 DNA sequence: TGTGCCAGCAGCTCGACTAGCGCATACAATGAGCAGTTCTTC. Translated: CASSSTSAYNEQFF. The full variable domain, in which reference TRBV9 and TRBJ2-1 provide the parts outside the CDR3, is DSGVTQTPKHLITATGQRVTLRCSPRSGDLSVYWYQQSLDQGLQFLIQYYNGEERAKGNILERFSAQQFPDLHSELNLSSLELGDSALYFCASSSTSAYNEQFFGPGTRLTVL.

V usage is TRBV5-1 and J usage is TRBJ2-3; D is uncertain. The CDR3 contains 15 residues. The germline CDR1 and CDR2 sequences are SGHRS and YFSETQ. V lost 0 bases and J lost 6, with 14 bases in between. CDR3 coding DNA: TGCGCCAGCAGCTTGGCCGCAGGAGTACCGGATACGCAGTATTTT. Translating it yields CASSLAAGVPDTQYF.

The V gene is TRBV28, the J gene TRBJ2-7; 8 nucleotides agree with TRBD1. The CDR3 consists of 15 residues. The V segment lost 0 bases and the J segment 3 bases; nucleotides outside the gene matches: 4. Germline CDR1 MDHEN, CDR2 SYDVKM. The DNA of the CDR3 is TGTGCCAGCAGTTTATGGGGACAGGATCTCTACGAGCAGTACTTC. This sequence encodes CASSLWGQDLYEQYF. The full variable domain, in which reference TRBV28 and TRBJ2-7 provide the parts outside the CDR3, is DVKVTQSSRYLVKRTGEKVFLECVQDMDHENMFWYRQDPGLGLRLIYFSYDVKMKEKGDIPEGYSVSREKKERFSLILESASTNQTSMYLCASSLWGQDLYEQYFGPGTRLTVT.

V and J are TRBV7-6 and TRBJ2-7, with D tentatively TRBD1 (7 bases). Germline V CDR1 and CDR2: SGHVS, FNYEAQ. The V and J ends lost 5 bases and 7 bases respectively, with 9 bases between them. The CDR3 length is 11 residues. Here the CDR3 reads CASSAGGEQYF. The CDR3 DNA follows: TGTGCCAGCAGCGCAGGGGGGGAGCAGTACTTC.

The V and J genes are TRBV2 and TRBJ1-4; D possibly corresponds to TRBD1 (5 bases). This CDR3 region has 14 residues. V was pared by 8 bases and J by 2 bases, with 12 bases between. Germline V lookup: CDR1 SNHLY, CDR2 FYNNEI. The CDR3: CASQGGTTNEKLFF. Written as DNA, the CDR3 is TGTGCCAGCCAAGGAGGGACGACTAATGAAAAACTGTTTTTT. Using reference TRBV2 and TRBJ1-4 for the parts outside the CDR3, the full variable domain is EPEVTQTPSHQVTQMGQEVILRCVPISNHLYFYWYRQILGQKVEFLVSFYNNEISEKSEIFDDQFSVERPDGSNFTLKIRSTKLEDSAMYFCASQGGTTNEKLFFGSGTQLSVL.

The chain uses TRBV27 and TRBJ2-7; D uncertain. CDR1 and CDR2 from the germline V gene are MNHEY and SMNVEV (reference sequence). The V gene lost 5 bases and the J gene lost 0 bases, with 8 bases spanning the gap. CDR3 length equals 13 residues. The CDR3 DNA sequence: TGTGCCAGCAGTCTCTCAATCTCCTACGAGCAGTACTTC. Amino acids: CASSLSISYEQYF.

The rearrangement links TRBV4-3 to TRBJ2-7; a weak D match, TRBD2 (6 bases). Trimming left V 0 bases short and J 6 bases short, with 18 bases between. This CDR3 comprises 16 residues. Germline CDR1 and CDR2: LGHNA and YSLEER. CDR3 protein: CASSQDLLTKGGEQYF. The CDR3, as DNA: TGCGCCAGCAGCCAAGATCTCCTCACAAAGGGAGGCGAGCAGTACTTC.

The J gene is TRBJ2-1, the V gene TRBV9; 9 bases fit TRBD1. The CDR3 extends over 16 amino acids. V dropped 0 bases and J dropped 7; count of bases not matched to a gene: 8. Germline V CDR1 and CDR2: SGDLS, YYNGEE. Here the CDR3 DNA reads TGTGCCAGCAGCGTAGCTGGGGGGACAGGGATAAATGAGCAGTTCTTC. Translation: CASSVAGGTGINEQFF.

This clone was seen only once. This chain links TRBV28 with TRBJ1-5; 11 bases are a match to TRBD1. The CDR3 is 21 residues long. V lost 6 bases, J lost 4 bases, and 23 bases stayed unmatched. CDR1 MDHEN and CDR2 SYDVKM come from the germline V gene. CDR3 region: CASSPLIGQGARFSPNQPQHF. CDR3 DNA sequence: TGTGCCAGCAGCCCCCTCATTGGACAGGGGGCGAGGTTTTCCCCGAATCAGCCCCAGCATTTT. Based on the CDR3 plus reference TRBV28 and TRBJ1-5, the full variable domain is DVKVTQSSRYLVKRTGEKVFLECVQDMDHENMFWYRQDPGLGLRLIYFSYDVKMKEKGDIPEGYSVSREKKERFSLILESASTNQTSMYLCASSPLIGQGARFSPNQPQHFGDGTRLSIL.

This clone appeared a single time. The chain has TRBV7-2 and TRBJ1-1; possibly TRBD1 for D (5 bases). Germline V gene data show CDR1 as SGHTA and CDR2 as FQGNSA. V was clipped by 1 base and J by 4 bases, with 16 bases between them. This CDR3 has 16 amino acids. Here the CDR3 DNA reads TGTGCCAGCAGCTTAGTACCCCTACTGGGGGGCACTGAAGCTTTCTTT. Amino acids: CASSLVPLLGGTEAFF.

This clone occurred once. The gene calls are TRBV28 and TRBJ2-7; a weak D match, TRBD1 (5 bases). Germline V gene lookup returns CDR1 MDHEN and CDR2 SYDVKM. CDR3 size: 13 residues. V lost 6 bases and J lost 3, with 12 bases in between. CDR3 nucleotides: TGTGCCAGCAGAATCGACAGAGTCTACGAGCAGTACTTC. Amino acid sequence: CASRIDRVYEQYF. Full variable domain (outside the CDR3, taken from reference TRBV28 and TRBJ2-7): DVKVTQSSRYLVKRTGEKVFLECVQDMDHENMFWYRQDPGLGLRLIYFSYDVKMKEKGDIPEGYSVSREKKERFSLILESASTNQTSMYLCASRIDRVYEQYFGPGTRLTVT.